The next 28 T cell receptor beta chains were all read from a single sample in a study of blood T cell repertoires in COVID-19 (TCRdb year 2020). The library came from the immunoSEQ multiplex PCR assay. Drawn from immuneACCESS, this table holds only the in-frame rearrangements with V and J called that TCRdb kept. Clones are partly lost; checked studies trace under half to an unresolved V gene and leave the rest unexplained. This sample gives approximately 240,000 clones in total; roughly 81% of them show up just once. Together, the top ten hold about 4% of the sample. Sample: peripheral blood. The origin of the receptors is a man between 50 and 59 years old with acute or convalescent COVID-19.

This chain joins TRBV6-5 and TRBJ1-2; maybe TRBD1 (5 bases). Germline V gives CDR1 MNHEY, CDR2 SVGAGI. The CDR3 is 16 residues long. V was clipped by 2 bases and J by 5 bases, with 18 bases between them. DNA of the CDR3: TGTGCCAGCAGTTACGGGGGGGAGGTCAATCGGTATGGCTACACCTTC. Its protein product is CASSYGGEVNRYGYTF.

V usage is TRBV30 and J usage is TRBJ1-1, with D uncertain. CDR3 length: 12 residues. Germline CDR1 and CDR2: GTSNPN and SVGIG (reference sequence). The V end was cut by 4 bases, the J end by 1 base, with 7 bases between. CDR3 residues: CAWTYRNTEAFF. The CDR3 DNA is TGTGCCTGGACCTACAGGAACACTGAAGCTTTCTTT.

The chain employs TRBV3-1 (or the pseudogene TRBV3-2) and TRBJ1-2; D might be TRBD1 (6 bases). The CDR3 runs to 14 residues. Germline V gene data show CDR1 as LGHDT and CDR2 as YNNKEL (reference sequence). Between the trimmed V and J ends, which lost 7 bases and 6 bases, there was a span of 18 bases. In DNA form, the CDR3 reads TGTGCCAGCACTACCACACCCCAGGGGCATGGCTACACCTTC. It is translated as CASTTTPQGHGYTF.

This sequence joins TRBV27 and TRBJ2-1, with D possibly being TRBD2 (6 bases). With 6 bases removed from V and 5 bases from J, the gap between germline ends came to 11 bases. The CDR3 covers 13 residues. Germline V gene sequence: CDR1 MNHEY, CDR2 SMNVEV (reference sequence). The CDR3 spells CASRERANNEQFF. In DNA form, the CDR3 reads TGTGCCAGCAGAGAGCGGGCCAACAATGAGCAGTTCTTC.

The chain employs TRBV4-2 and TRBJ2-7, with D perhaps TRBD2 (5 bases). V shed 3 bases and J shed 0 bases, with 15 bases lying between them. The germline CDR1 and CDR2 sequences are LGHNA and YNFKEQ. CDR3 length: 16 residues. CDR3 DNA sequence: TGTGCCAGCAGCCAGGCATTAGCGATAAGCTCCTACGAGCAGTACTTC. It translates to CASSQALAISSYEQYF.

The gene calls are TRBV3-1 (or the pseudogene TRBV3-2) and TRBJ2-1; D not resolved. The CDR3 spans 14 residues. Germline values: CDR1 LGHDT, CDR2 YNNKEL (reference sequence). V shed 0 bases and J shed 5 bases, with 8 bases lying between them. CDR3 residues: CASSQEVANNEQFF. Written as DNA, the CDR3 is TGTGCCAGCAGCCAAGAGGTCGCGAACAATGAGCAGTTCTTC.

This clone has a handful of counts. V is TRBV21-1 and J is TRBJ1-1; the table calls TRBD1, which could not be checked here. TRBV21-1 constitutes a pseudogene. The CDR3 extends over 16 amino acids. The CDR3 sequence: CASSKGRGCKNTEAFF. The CDR3 DNA is TGTGCCAGCAGCAAAGGAAGGGGATGTAAGAACACTGAAGCTTTCTTT.

The chain couples TRBV28 to TRBJ2-3; D is unclear. The V end was cut by 4 bases, the J end by 2 bases, with 13 bases between. The CDR3 totals 15 residues. CDR1 is MDHEN and CDR2 is SYDVKM in the germline V gene. The CDR3 DNA is TGTGCCAGCAGTTATGGTGCTAACCCCACAGATACGCAGTATTTT. The encoded protein is CASSYGANPTDTQYF. Combining the CDR3 with reference TRBV28 and TRBJ2-3 gives the whole variable domain DVKVTQSSRYLVKRTGEKVFLECVQDMDHENMFWYRQDPGLGLRLIYFSYDVKMKEKGDIPEGYSVSREKKERFSLILESASTNQTSMYLCASSYGANPTDTQYFGPGTRLTVL.

CDR3: CASRAATNEKLFF. DNA of the CDR3: TGCGCCAGCAGGGCGGCAACTAATGAAAAACTGTTTTTT. This chain links TRBV5-1 with TRBJ1-4; D not resolved. V lost 5 bases to trimming and J lost 0 bases, with 5 bases between them. CDR3 length equals 13 residues. In germline, CDR1 is SGHRS, CDR2 YFSETQ. The full variable domain, in which reference TRBV5-1 and TRBJ1-4 provide the parts outside the CDR3, is KAGVTQTPRYLIKTRGQQVTLSCSPISGHRSVSWYQQTPGQGLQFLFEYFSETQRNKGNFPGRFSGRQFSNSRSEMNVSTLELGDSALYLCASRAATNEKLFFGSGTQLSVL.

The chain employs TRBV19 and TRBJ1-3; TRBD1 aligns across 8 bases. Trimming removed 0 bases from V and 0 bases from J; junction bases left unmatched: 4. The V gene's germline CDR1 is LNHDA and CDR2 SQIVND (reference sequence). The CDR3 is made up of 17 amino acids. In DNA form, the CDR3 reads TGTGCCAGTAGTATAGAGGGACAGGCGATCTCTGGAAACACCATATATTTT. This gives the protein CASSIEGQAISGNTIYF.

The table lists this clone with a few counts. V usage is TRBV11-3 and J usage is TRBJ1-1, with no clear D. V dropped 5 bases and J dropped 1 base, with 14 bases sitting between them. Germline CDR1 and CDR2: SGHNT and YENEEA. This CDR3 is built from 15 residues. The DNA of the CDR3 is TGTGCCAGCAGCCTTTCCGGGAGAGGGAACACTGAAGCTTTCTTT. Its translation: CASSLSGRGNTEAFF.

The chain links TRBV2 to TRBJ1-1; perhaps TRBD1 as D (5 bases). The V gene lost 5 bases and the J gene lost 1 base, with 8 bases spanning the gap. The CDR3 totals 13 residues. Germline V gene lookup returns CDR1 SNHLY and CDR2 FYNNEI. Written as DNA, the CDR3 is TGTGCCAGCAGTAGGACACAGAACACTGAAGCTTTCTTT. Translation gives CASSRTQNTEAFF.

This clone was found once. The gene calls are TRBV2 and TRBJ1-5, with 11 bases matching TRBD1. The CDR3 consists of 14 residues. Trimming removed 5 bases from V and 7 bases from J; junction bases left unmatched: 4. CDR1 is SNHLY, CDR2 FYNNEI, per germline. In nucleotides, the CDR3 is TGTGCCAGCAGTAGGGACAGGGGGAAGCAGCCCCAGCATTTT. Residues: CASSRDRGKQPQHF.

This clone was recorded only once. The chain couples TRBV10-3 to TRBJ2-5, with a weak D call TRBD2 (6 bases). The V end lost 0 bases, the J end lost 5 bases, and 16 bases lay between the germline ends. From germline, CDR1 is ENHRY and CDR2 SYGVKD. The CDR3 length is 16 residues. The CDR3 sequence is CAISESTRLAEETQYF. As DNA, the CDR3 is TGTGCCATCAGTGAGTCTACACGCTTAGCGGAGGAGACCCAGTACTTC.

The rearrangement uses TRBV6-5 and TRBJ2-2, with D maybe TRBD1 (5 bases). The germline CDR1 and CDR2 sequences are MNHEY and SVGAGI. Trimming stripped 5 bases from V and 5 bases from J, with 9 bases between. There are 13 residues in the CDR3. In nucleotides, the CDR3 is TGTGCCAGCAGTCAGCCAGGGACCGGGGAGCTGTTTTTT. Residues: CASSQPGTGELFF.

The V call is TRBV20-1, the J call TRBJ2-3; 7 bases line up with TRBD2. V trimming: 3 bases; J trimming: 0 bases; junction bases outside the gene matches: 9. This CDR3 contains 16 residues. Germline V gene lookup returns CDR1 DFQATT and CDR2 SNEGSKA (reference sequence). The CDR3 protein is CSASGVSRGSTDTQYF. The CDR3 nucleotides are TGCAGTGCTAGTGGAGTCTCGCGGGGGAGCACAGATACGCAGTATTTT.

The rearrangement links TRBV30 to TRBJ1-4; 9 nucleotides agree with TRBD1. This CDR3 contains 15 residues. Germline V gene lookup returns CDR1 GTSNPN and CDR2 SVGIG (reference sequence). The ends lost 3 bases at V and 3 bases at J; junction bases unmatched: 5. CDR3 residues: CAWRQGQGPNEKLFF. The DNA for the CDR3 is TGTGCCTGGAGACAGGGACAGGGTCCTAATGAAAAACTGTTTTTT.

CDR3 nucleotide sequence: TGCAGCGTTGGGAGCGGGAGCCCCCAAGAGACCCAGTACTTC. It specifies CSVGSGSPQETQYF. This rearrangement joins TRBV29-1 to TRBJ2-5; TRBD2 matches 8 bases. Trimming removed 4 bases from V and 1 base from J; junction bases left unmatched: 5. This CDR3 comprises 14 residues. Germline V gene lookup returns CDR1 SQVTM and CDR2 ANQGSEA. The variable domain in full, completed from reference TRBV29-1 and TRBJ2-5, reads SAVISQKPSRDICQRGTSLTIQCQVDSQVTMMFWYRQQPGQSLTLIATANQGSEATYESGFVIDKFPISRPNLTFSTLTVSNMSPEDSSIYLCSVGSGSPQETQYFGPGTRLLVL.

CDR3 nucleotides: TGCGCCAGCAGCTTGGGACTAGCGGGTGGCTCTGGGGCCAACGTCCTGACTTTC. Amino acid sequence: CASSLGLAGGSGANVLTF. V is TRBV5-1 and J is TRBJ2-6; 10 nucleotides agree with TRBD2. From germline, CDR1 is SGHRS and CDR2 YFSETQ. The CDR3 has 18 amino acids. V dropped 0 bases and J dropped 0; count of bases not matched to a gene: 3.

The chain joins TRBV12-3 or TRBV12-4 to TRBJ1-2; no clear D gene. The CDR3 runs to 13 residues. Trimming stripped 2 bases from V and 8 bases from J, with 12 bases between. CDR3 in DNA: TGTGCCAGCAGTTTAACCTACCAAATAGGCTACACCTTC. Translation gives CASSLTYQIGYTF.

In this sample, this clone turned up a few times. One end of the junction does not line up with germline, which may come from a read error. V gene TRBV6-6 combines with J gene TRBJ2-2; 8 bases line up with TRBD1. Germline assignment: CDR1 MNHNY and CDR2 SVGAGI (reference sequence). This CDR3 is built from 16 residues. The chain's CDR3 is CASSLPDRAKTGELFF. The DNA of the CDR3 is TGTGCCAGCAGTTTGCCGGACAGGGCGAAGACCGGGGAGCTGTTTTTT.

V gene TRBV7-2 combines with J gene TRBJ2-1; unclear D gene. The CDR3 totals 13 residues. V gave up 0 bases and J gave up 9 bases, with 9 bases separating them. Germline V lookup: CDR1 SGHTA, CDR2 FQGNSA. CDR3 in DNA: TGTGCCAGCAGCTTAGCTATGGAGCCTGAGCAGTTCTTC. Translating it yields CASSLAMEPEQFF.

The count of this clone is one. The chain is built from TRBV12-3 or TRBV12-4 and TRBJ2-5; 7 bases agree with TRBD1. V lost 7 bases, J lost 5 bases, and 7 bases stayed unmatched. This CDR3 comprises 13 residues. CDR3 sequence (DNA): TGTGCCAGCAACAGGGGCAGGAAGGAGACCCAGTACTTC. It translates to CASNRGRKETQYF.

The J gene is TRBJ1-5, the V gene TRBV5-6; D might be TRBD1 (6 bases). CDR1 is SGHDT, CDR2 YYEEEE, per germline. This CDR3 contains 15 residues. The germline V and J ends were trimmed by 1 base and 4 bases, with 12 bases remaining between them. The CDR3 is CASSLYGQTNQPQHF. DNA for the CDR3: TGTGCCAGCAGCTTGTACGGACAGACAAATCAGCCCCAGCATTTT. Full variable domain (remainder filled in from reference TRBV5-6 and TRBJ1-5): DAGVTQSPTHLIKTRGQQVTLRCSPKSGHDTVSWYQQALGQGPQFIFQYYEEEERQRGNFPDRFSGHQFPNYSSELNVNALLLGDSALYLCASSLYGQTNQPQHFGDGTRLSIL.

CDR3 sequence reads: CASSLLRTGTYEQYF. In DNA, the CDR3 is TGTGCCAGCAGCTTACTTCGGACAGGGACCTACGAGCAGTACTTC. The rearrangement links TRBV7-8 to TRBJ2-7; 8 bases are shared with TRBD1. This CDR3 has 15 amino acids. J was trimmed by 2 bases and V by 2 bases; bases with no gene match: 5. Germline CDR1 SGHVS, CDR2 FQNEAQ.

The chain joins TRBV6-5 to TRBJ1-1; 7 positions match TRBD1. The CDR3 is 15 amino acids. The junction had 2 bases not matched to a gene; V was cut back by 0 bases and J by 1 base. Germline-derived CDR1 and CDR2 are MNHEY and SVGAGI. The CDR3, as DNA: TGTGCCAGCAGTTACTCCTACAGGGGGAACACTGAAGCTTTCTTT. It encodes CASSYSYRGNTEAFF.

This clone was picked up one time. The CDR3: CASSEGTTSGNEQFF. CDR3 sequence (DNA): TGCGCCAGCAGTGAGGGAACTACTAGCGGGAATGAGCAGTTCTTC. This chain joins TRBV10-1 and TRBJ2-1; 9 nucleotides agree with TRBD2. Germline-derived CDR1 and CDR2 are WNHNN and SYGVQD (reference sequence). The CDR3 consists of 15 residues. Unmatched junction bases numbered 6, after V lost 2 bases and J lost 7 bases.

The chain employs TRBV11-3 and TRBJ2-7; D gene ambiguous. Germline V gives CDR1 SGHNT, CDR2 YENEEA. The CDR3 is 12 amino acids. The ends were cut back, 5 bases at V and 3 bases at J, with 8 bases in the middle. This CDR3 is CASSPKHYEQYF. CDR3 sequence (DNA): TGTGCCAGCAGCCCGAAACACTACGAGCAGTACTTC.